This T cell receptor (beta chain) was documented in a study of a mutant IDH1 vaccine in newly diagnosed glioma. Turning to the study itself: Before enrollment, the patients had been treated with radiotherapy alone, temozolomide alone, or both together. Most of them had received both.

Time point meaning: baseline, week 1 (first vaccination visit). Treatment meaning: pre-vaccination baseline after standard-of-care therapy. Study-level points and caveats: Vaccine-induced responses were seen in approximately 93% of patients, spanning several MHC alleles. Pseudoprogression seemingly bore no relation to changes in top peripheral T cell clonotypes.

The method was immunoSEQ multiplex PCR; TCRdb's version includes in-frame clones alone and lacks a portion of them. The sample has about 68,000 clones, about four fifths seen once. Concerning this clone: As yet, its antigen is unknown.

The ends were cut back, 6 bases at V and 4 bases at J, with 10 bases in the middle. Per the germline V gene, CDR1 is SNHLY and CDR2 is FYNNEI. There are 14 residues in the CDR3. The chain couples TRBV2 to TRBJ2-6, with D uncertain. The origin of this receptor is a man in his fifties or sixties with glioma. The sequenced sample was PBMCs, obtained from a glioma patient treated with radiotherapy, temozolomide or both. The CDR3 loop reads CASSLGSGANVLTF. The CDR3 DNA is TGTGCCAGCAGCTTAGGGTCCGGGGCCAACGTCCTGACTTTC.